Below, 9 T cell receptor beta chains from the same sample are listed, as sequenced in a study of T cell changes during pregnancy in multiple sclerosis. Generated by immunoSEQ multiplex PCR, the TCRdb table keeps only in-frame clones and is missing some. The top ten clones hold roughly 3.3% of a sample with tens of thousands of clones, more than 90% of them seen once. This specimen was peripheral blood, taken in the first trimester of pregnancy. The source is a female donor in good health, enrolled as a control in a pregnancy study.

The V call is TRBV7-2, the J call TRBJ1-1; maybe TRBD1 (5 bases). V lost 1 base, J lost 5 bases, and 14 bases lay in between. Germline loops: CDR1 SGHTA, CDR2 FQGNSA. The length of the CDR3 is 15 residues. CDR3 residues: CASSLVRVRTTEAFF. The CDR3 DNA sequence: TGTGCCAGCAGCTTAGTCCGGGTACGGACAACTGAAGCTTTCTTT.

V and J are TRBV6-5 and TRBJ2-1; D might be TRBD2 (6 bases). The CDR3 covers 15 residues. V was cut by 2 bases and J by 2 bases, with 10 bases left in between. Germline values: CDR1 MNHEY, CDR2 SVGAGI. The CDR3 DNA reads as TGTGCCAGCAGTTACGGGAGGCCCCCCTACAATGAGCAGTTCTTC. Amino acid sequence: CASSYGRPPYNEQFF.

The chain couples TRBV9 to TRBJ1-4; D is unresolved. Germline CDR1 is SGDLS and CDR2 is YYNGEE. V was pared by 4 bases and J by 1 base, with 17 bases between. This CDR3 has 17 residues. CDR3 loop: CASSYSSTGRTNEKLFF. CDR3 coding DNA: TGTGCCAGCAGCTATAGTTCGACTGGGAGAACTAATGAAAAACTGTTTTTT. Full variable domain (missing parts from reference TRBV9 and TRBJ1-4): DSGVTQTPKHLITATGQRVTLRCSPRSGDLSVYWYQQSLDQGLQFLIQYYNGEERAKGNILERFSAQQFPDLHSELNLSSLELGDSALYFCASSYSSTGRTNEKLFFGSGTQLSVL.

CDR3 bases: TGTGCCAGCAGCCGTGGACTAGCGTCCTACGAGCAGTACTTC. Protein sequence: CASSRGLASYEQYF. The rearrangement links TRBV7-2 to TRBJ2-7; 9 positions agree with TRBD2. Losses at the gene ends were 5 bases for V and 1 base for J; bases not matched to a gene: 3. Germline lookup yields CDR1 SGHTA and CDR2 FQGNSA. This CDR3 comprises 14 residues.

The rearrangement links TRBV5-4 to TRBJ2-1, with D tentatively TRBD1 (5 bases). The V gene's germline CDR1 is SGHNT and CDR2 YYREEE (reference sequence). This CDR3 contains 13 residues. The V end was cut by 5 bases, the J end by 9 bases, with 15 bases between. The CDR3, as DNA: TGTGCCAGCAGGGATGGGGCCATTGGTGAGCAGTTCTTC. It encodes CASRDGAIGEQFF.

The rearrangement links TRBV5-5 to TRBJ1-3, with unresolved D. Looked up from germline, CDR1 is SGHKS and CDR2 is YYEKEE (reference sequence). Trimming pared 0 bases from V and 4 bases from J, leaving 5 bases between. CDR3 size: 13 residues. The CDR3, as DNA: TGTGCCAGCAGCTTGGCGCGAGGAAACACCATATATTTT. This codes for CASSLARGNTIYF.

The chain recombines TRBV28 with TRBJ2-7, with TRBD1 matching 11 bases. Germline CDR1 is MDHEN and CDR2 is SYDVKM. V shed 11 bases and J 6 bases; nucleotides not matched to a gene: 12. This CDR3 has 14 residues. The CDR3 reads CACSEGTGGTEQYF. CDR3 coding DNA: TGTGCCTGCTCCGAAGGGACAGGGGGTACCGAGCAGTACTTC.

The chain carries TRBV30 and TRBJ1-1; 8 bases match TRBD1. From germline, CDR1 is GTSNPN and CDR2 SVGIG (reference sequence). This CDR3 has 14 residues. V shed 3 bases, J shed 5 bases, and the junction held 8 bases outside the gene matches. The CDR3 reads CAWSLQGGVTEAFF. Written as DNA, the CDR3 is TGTGCCTGGAGCCTACAGGGGGGGGTAACTGAAGCTTTCTTT.

This clone appeared once. V and J are TRBV6-5 and TRBJ2-3; weak D call: TRBD1 (8 bases). Germline V gene data show CDR1 as MNHEY and CDR2 as SVGAGI. The CDR3 runs to 15 residues. V was clipped by 0 bases and J by 6 bases, with 13 bases between them. CDR3 DNA: TGTGCCAGCAGTTACTCGACAGGGGAGGGGGATACGCAGTATTTT. Its translation is CASSYSTGEGDTQYF.